A single sample is the source of the 14 T cell receptor beta chains below, sequenced in a study of blood T cells in healthy people across ages. With a J-beta primer mix and a sample-barcoded 5' primer, a second PCR ran roughly 7 to 11 cycles. MiXCR, run by TCRdb on the 5' RACE reads, gives a single entry per CDR3 protein. The sample contains some 1.8 million distinct CDR3 sequences, 35% to 50% of which appear only once. Input material: blood. The source is a human donor in good health.

The rearrangement joins TRBV20-1 to TRBJ2-5; 11 bases align to TRBD2. The trim removed 6 bases at V and 4 bases at J, leaving 7 bases unmatched. Germline-derived CDR1 and CDR2 are DFQATT and SNEGSKA (reference sequence). This CDR3 comprises 14 residues. The CDR3 is CSARDTSGGETQYF. The CDR3 DNA follows: TGCAGTGCCCGCGACACTAGCGGGGGAGAGACCCAGTACTTC.

The chain combines TRBV20-1 with TRBJ2-5; 8 nucleotides line up with TRBD2. V lost 5 bases and J lost 3; bases outside the gene matches: 2. Germline V gene lookup returns CDR1 DFQATT and CDR2 SNEGSKA (reference sequence). CDR3 length equals 12 residues. This CDR3 reads CSAWRGEETQYF. As DNA, the CDR3 is TGCAGTGCTTGGCGGGGGGAAGAGACCCAGTACTTC.

CDR3: CASSLPGLDNEQFF. The CDR3 bases are TGTGCCAGCAGTTTGCCAGGGTTAGACAATGAGCAGTTCTTC. This chain uses TRBV28 with TRBJ2-1; TRBD1 might be the D (5 bases). V was trimmed by 3 bases and J by 5 bases, leaving 11 bases between them. Germline V gene data show CDR1 as MDHEN and CDR2 as SYDVKM. The CDR3 is 14 amino acids.

The chain carries TRBV5-1 and TRBJ1-1, with D unresolved. Germline CDR1 reads SGHRS; CDR2 reads YFSETQ. CDR3 length: 18 residues. Trimming pared 3 bases from V and 0 bases from J, leaving 21 bases between. The CDR3 sequence: CASSSDGRTFTMNTEAFF. In DNA, the CDR3 is TGCGCCAGCAGCTCAGATGGACGCACATTCACTATGAACACTGAAGCTTTCTTT.

This chain links TRBV5-1 with TRBJ2-3; 8 bases are shared with TRBD1. The ends lost 3 bases at V and 2 bases at J; junction bases unmatched: 8. The CDR3 has 16 residues. CDR1 is SGHRS and CDR2 is YFSETQ in the germline V gene. CDR3: CASSSGQGFPTDTQYF. Written as DNA, the CDR3 is TGCGCCAGCAGCTCAGGACAGGGATTCCCCACAGATACGCAGTATTTT.

The chain recombines TRBV11-2 with TRBJ2-3; D not certain. This CDR3 is 17 amino acids long. The V end lost 2 bases, the J end lost 2 bases, and 17 bases lay between the germline ends. The V gene's germline CDR1 is SGHAT and CDR2 FQNNGV. The CDR3 loop is CASSLLELIKTTDTQYF. CDR3 sequence (DNA): TGTGCCAGCAGCTTATTGGAGCTTATAAAGACCACAGATACGCAGTATTTT.

Only a few counts were recorded for this clonotype. The V gene is TRBV6-1, the J gene TRBJ2-1; either TRBD1 or TRBD2 may fit D (5 bases each). V lost 7 bases, J lost 4 bases, and 11 bases lay in between. Germline loops: CDR1 MNHNS, CDR2 SASEGT. CDR3 length: 13 residues. In nucleotides, the CDR3 is TGTGCCAGCATCTCTGGGGGTTACAATGAGCAGTTCTTC. It encodes CASISGGYNEQFF.

V gene TRBV5-6 combines with J gene TRBJ2-3; TRBD2 is a possible D gene (6 bases). The CDR3 is 14 amino acids. V was trimmed by 7 bases and J by 6 bases, leaving 18 bases between them. CDR1 and CDR2 from the germline V gene are SGHDT and YYEEEE. CDR3 nucleotide sequence: TGTGCCAGCGGCGGCGGGACTCCCGGGGATACGCAGTATTTT. It codes for CASGGGTPGDTQYF.

Turning to this clonotype: One junction end does not reproduce the germline sequence, and a read error may be involved. The rearrangement links TRBV6-5 to TRBJ2-3; 9 bases map to TRBD2. The germline CDR1 and CDR2 sequences are MNHEY and SVGAGI. This CDR3 is 16 amino acids long. DNA for the CDR3: TGTGCCGGCAGCCGATTAGCGGGAGTCATATCAGATACGCAGTATTTT. As protein: CAGSRLAGVISDTQYF.

The chain combines TRBV4-1 with TRBJ2-5; D is possibly TRBD2 (5 bases). Germline-derived CDR1 and CDR2 are MGHRA and YSYEKL. V shed 1 base and J shed 2 bases, with 14 bases lying between them. The CDR3 runs 16 residues. The CDR3 DNA reads TGCGCCAGCAGCCAAGGGACTGGGCGGACTCAAGAGACCCAGTACTTC. Encoded protein: CASSQGTGRTQETQYF.

The chain couples TRBV7-2 to TRBJ1-1, with D unresolved. The V and J ends lost 0 bases and 1 base respectively, with 12 bases between them. The CDR3 consists of 16 residues. CDR1 and CDR2 from the germline V gene are SGHTA and FQGNSA. The CDR3 bases are TGTGCCAGCAGCTTAGCGCAAGGCCTAACGAACACTGAAGCTTTCTTT. Translation gives CASSLAQGLTNTEAFF.

This clonotype has just a few counts. Here the CDR3 DNA reads TGCAGCGTTGAGGCCGGGACAGGGAATGGCTACACCTTC. The encoded protein is CSVEAGTGNGYTF. This chain links TRBV29-1 with TRBJ1-2; 9 bases are a match to TRBD1. Germline V gene lookup returns CDR1 SQVTM and CDR2 ANQGSEA. The CDR3 loop spans 13 amino acids. The J segment lost 6 bases and the V segment lost 3 bases, leaving 5 bases of the junction unmatched.

Details on this clonotype: At one end the junction does not follow the germline gene, possibly because of a read error. The gene calls are TRBV18 and TRBJ2-7; D is unresolved. In germline, CDR1 is KGHSH, CDR2 LQKENI. The CDR3 spans 15 residues. Written as DNA, the CDR3 is TGTGCCAGTTCACCGAGAAGCATCGGCCCCTACGAGCAGTACTTC. Its protein product is CASSPRSIGPYEQYF.

The chain recombines TRBV15 with TRBJ2-1; D gene unclear. Germline loops: CDR1 LNHNV, CDR2 YYDKDF (reference sequence). The CDR3 is made up of 16 amino acids. V gave up 4 bases and J gave up 8 bases, with 21 bases separating them. CDR3 in DNA: TGTGCCACCAGCACCCCCGGGCAGGAGCCTTCCGATGAGCAGTTCTTC. This translates into CATSTPGQEPSDEQFF.